Listed below are T cell receptor beta chains from one sample, sequenced in a study of graft-versus-host responses after intestinal transplantation. Sequencing was performed with immunoSEQ multiplex PCR; in TCRdb, only in-frame clones are kept and a portion is missing. The table has about 47,000 clones, roughly 95% seen once. This specimen was PBMCs, taken around 330 days after intestinal transplant. Source of these receptors: a human patient who received an intestinal transplant, so some T cells may come from the graft donor. Each CDR3 is given with its conserved first and last residue. Each record gives: CDR3 protein, CDR3 DNA, V gene, J gene, clone size, D gene. A D gene is named only where the DNA matches it firmly. Rows give clone size only sometimes, using once, few, many, or a class for an expanded clone.

CASSFSGGGTPFLYEQYF	TGTGCCAGCAGCTTCAGTGGTGGTGGAACCCCTTTCCTCTACGAGCAGTACTTC	TRBV7-9	TRBJ2-7	-	-
CASSLVDVSYEQYF	TGTGCCAGCAGCTTGGTGGACGTATCCTACGAGCAGTACTTC	TRBV5-5	TRBJ2-7	-	-
CASSRTGSTDTQYF	TGTGCCAGCAGCCGGACAGGCAGCACAGATACGCAGTATTTT	TRBV6-5	TRBJ2-3	-	TRBD1
CASSLDDPGNTDTQYF	TGTGCCAGCAGCTTAGATGATCCAGGGAATACAGATACGCAGTATTTT	TRBV7-6	TRBJ2-3	-	-
CASSLGQMNTEAFF	TGTGCCAGCAGCTTAGGACAGATGAACACTGAAGCTTTCTTT	TRBV7-6	TRBJ1-1	-	-
CASSQERTENTEAFF	TGCGCCAGCAGCCAAGAAAGGACGGAGAACACTGAAGCTTTCTTT	TRBV4-1	TRBJ1-1	-	-
CASSLILGLGDDAQYF	TGTGCCAGCAGCTTGATTTTGGGACTAGGGGATGACGCGCAGTATTTT	TRBV7-2	TRBJ2-3	-	TRBD2
CASHRGQGEFEKLFF	TGTGCCAGCCATCGCGGACAGGGAGAATTTGAAAAACTGTTTTTT	TRBV28	TRBJ1-4	-	TRBD1
CASSQTPPLGDNEKLFF	TGCGCCAGCAGCCAAACCCCCCCGCTAGGGGATAATGAAAAACTGTTTTTT	TRBV4-1	TRBJ1-4	-	-
CASSLVFQGISSSVTEAFF	TGTGCCAGCAGTTTGGTCTTCCAGGGGATTTCGTCTAGTGTGACTGAAGCTTTCTTT	TRBV28	TRBJ1-1	once	-
CASSALSGGTGELFF	TGTGCCAGCAGTGCCCTGAGCGGGGGGACCGGGGAGCTGTTTTTT	TRBV6-5	TRBJ2-2	-	TRBD2
CASSLAGAYGYTF	TGTGCCAGCAGCTTAGCAGGGGCCTATGGCTACACCTTC	TRBV7-9	TRBJ1-2	-	-
CASSADRGSNEKLFF	TGTGCCAGCAGCGCGGACAGGGGCTCTAATGAAAAACTGTTTTTT	TRBV9	TRBJ1-4	once	TRBD1
CASSLQPGSQLFF	TGTGCCAGTAGTCTGCAGCCAGGGAGTCAACTGTTTTTT	TRBV19	TRBJ1-4	few	-
CASSSRTGRNTGELFF	TGTGCCAGCAGCTCAAGGACAGGGAGGAACACCGGGGAGCTGTTTTTT	TRBV7-9	TRBJ2-2	-	TRBD1
CASSVDGQGTYEQYF	TGTGCCAGCAGCGTAGACGGACAGGGAACCTACGAGCAGTACTTC	TRBV9	TRBJ2-7	-	TRBD1
CTSSIGNLYNEQFF	TGTACCAGTAGTATAGGGAACCTCTACAATGAGCAGTTCTTC	TRBV19	TRBJ2-1	-	-
CASSLDLVAQFF	TGTGCCAGCAGTTTGGACCTAGTAGCCCAGTTCTTC	TRBV28	TRBJ2-1	-	-
CAISEGSSGANVLTF	TGTGCCATCAGTGAAGGGAGCTCTGGGGCCAACGTCCTGACTTTC	TRBV10-3	TRBJ2-6	once	-
CASSFLTGLAGGPGGELFF	TGTGCCAGCAGTTTCCTCACGGGACTAGCGGGAGGGCCGGGCGGGGAGCTGTTTTTT	TRBV27	TRBJ2-2	-	TRBD2
CASSQGGEFQETQYF	TGCGCCAGCAGCCAAGGGGGGGAGTTCCAAGAGACCCAGTACTTC	TRBV4-1	TRBJ2-5	-	-
CATRGGFNQPQHF	TGTGCCACCAGGGGGGGATTTAATCAGCCCCAGCATTTT	TRBV6-1	TRBJ1-5	-	TRBD1